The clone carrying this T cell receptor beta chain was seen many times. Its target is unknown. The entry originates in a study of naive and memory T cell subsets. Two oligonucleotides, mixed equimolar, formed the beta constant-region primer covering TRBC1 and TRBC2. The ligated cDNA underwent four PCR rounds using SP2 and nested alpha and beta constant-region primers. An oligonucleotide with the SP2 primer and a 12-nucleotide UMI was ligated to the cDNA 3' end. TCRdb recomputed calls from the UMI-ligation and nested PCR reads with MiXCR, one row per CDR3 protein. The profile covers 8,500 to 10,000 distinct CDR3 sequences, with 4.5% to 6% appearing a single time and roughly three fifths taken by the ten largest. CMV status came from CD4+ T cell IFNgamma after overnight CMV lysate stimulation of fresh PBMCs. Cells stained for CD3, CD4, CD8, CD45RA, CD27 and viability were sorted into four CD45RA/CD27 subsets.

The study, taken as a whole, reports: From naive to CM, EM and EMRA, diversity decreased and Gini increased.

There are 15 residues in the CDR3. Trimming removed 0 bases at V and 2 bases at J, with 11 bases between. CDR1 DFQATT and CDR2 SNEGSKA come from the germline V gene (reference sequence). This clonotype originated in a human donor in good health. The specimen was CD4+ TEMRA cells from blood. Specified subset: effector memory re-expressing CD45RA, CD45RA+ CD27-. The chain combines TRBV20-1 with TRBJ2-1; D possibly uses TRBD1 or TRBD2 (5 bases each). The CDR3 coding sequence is TGCAGTGCTAGAGATTCTAGGGACCCCTACAATGAGCAGTTCTTC. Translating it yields CSARDSRDPYNEQFF.